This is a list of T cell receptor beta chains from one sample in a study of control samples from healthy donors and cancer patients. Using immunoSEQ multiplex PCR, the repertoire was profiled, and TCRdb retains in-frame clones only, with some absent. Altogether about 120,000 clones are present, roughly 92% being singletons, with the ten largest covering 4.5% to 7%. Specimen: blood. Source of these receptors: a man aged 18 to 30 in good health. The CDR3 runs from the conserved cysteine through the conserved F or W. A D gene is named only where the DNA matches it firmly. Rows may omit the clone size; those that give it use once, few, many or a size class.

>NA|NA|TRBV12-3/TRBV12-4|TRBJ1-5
CASSRIGQPQHF
TGTGCCAGCAGCCGGATCGGTCAGCCCCAGCATTTT
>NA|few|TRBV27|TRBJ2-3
CASSFRGSTDTQYF
TGTGCCAGCAGTTTCCGGGGGAGCACAGATACGCAGTATTTT
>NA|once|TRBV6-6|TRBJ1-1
CASSYSGGEAFF
TGTGCCAGCAGTTACTCGGGGGGGGAAGCTTTCTTT
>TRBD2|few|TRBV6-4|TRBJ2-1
CASSDAGGHNEQFF
TGTGCCAGCAGTGACGCGGGGGGGCACAATGAGCAGTTCTTC
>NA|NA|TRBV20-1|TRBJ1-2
CSARNGGYTF
TGCAGTGCTAGAAATGGTGGCTACACCTTC
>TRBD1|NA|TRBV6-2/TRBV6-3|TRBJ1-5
CASSKGDRESNQPQHF
TGTGCCAGCAGTAAGGGGGACAGGGAAAGCAATCAGCCCCAGCATTTT
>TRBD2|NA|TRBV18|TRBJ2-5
CASSPRLAGGPEDETQYF
TGTGCCAGCTCACCACGGTTAGCGGGGGGGCCAGAGGACGAGACCCAGTACTTC
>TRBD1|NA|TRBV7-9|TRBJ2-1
CASSLWAGQGTHEQFF
TGTGCCAGCAGCCTCTGGGCGGGACAGGGTACCCATGAGCAGTTCTTC
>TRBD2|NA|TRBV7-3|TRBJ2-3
CASSRNTYGLAGETDTQYF
TGTGCCAGCAGCCGAAATACCTACGGACTAGCGGGGGAAACAGATACGCAGTATTTT
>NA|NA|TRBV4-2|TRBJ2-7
CASSQGPLIYEQYF
TGTGCCAGCAGCCAAGGACCCCTCATCTACGAGCAGTACTTC
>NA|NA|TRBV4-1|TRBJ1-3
CASSQDAQYGNTIYF
TGCGCCAGCAGCCAAGATGCCCAGTACGGGAACACCATATATTTT
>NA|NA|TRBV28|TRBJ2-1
CASSLRFSADRNDYNEQFF
TGTGCCAGCAGTTTAAGGTTCTCGGCGGACCGAAACGACTACAATGAGCAGTTCTTC
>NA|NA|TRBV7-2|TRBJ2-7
CASSLAGGPYEQYF
TGTGCCAGCAGCTTAGCGGGGGGTCCCTACGAGCAGTACTTC
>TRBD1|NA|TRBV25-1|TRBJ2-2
CASSEARTGIDTGELFF
TGTGCCAGCAGTGAAGCCCGGACAGGGATTGACACCGGGGAGCTGTTTTTT
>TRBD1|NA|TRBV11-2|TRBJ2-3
CASSWDRGGTDTQYF
TGTGCCAGCAGCTGGGACAGGGGAGGGACAGATACGCAGTATTTT
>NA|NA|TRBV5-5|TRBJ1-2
CASSPERNYGYTF
TGTGCCAGCAGCCCCGAACGTAACTATGGCTACACCTTC
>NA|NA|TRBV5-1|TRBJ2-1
CASSDSNRASYNEQFF
TGCGCCAGCAGCGATTCAAACCGGGCCTCCTACAATGAGCAGTTCTTC
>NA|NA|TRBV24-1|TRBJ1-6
CATSDLRVSRTAPGSPLHF
TGTGCCACCAGTGATTTGCGTGTTAGCAGGACAGCCCCGGGTTCACCCCTCCACTTT
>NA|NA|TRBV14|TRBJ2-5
CASSQKGSETQYF
TGTGCCAGCAGCCAGAAGGGCTCGGAGACCCAGTACTTC
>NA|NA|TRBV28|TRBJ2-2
CASSPQGRGSTGELFF
TGTGCCAGCAGTCCCCAGGGAAGAGGGAGCACCGGGGAGCTGTTTTTT